This T cell receptor (beta chain) emerged from a study of blood T cells in healthy people across ages. Notes on the study in general: Per million T cells, the diversity of TCR beta decreased roughly linearly as age advanced. Naive CD4+ cells and diversity were both higher in long-lived donors than in aged donors.

Points on this clonotype: Its antigen is undetermined.

CDR1 is DFQATT, CDR2 SNEGSKA, per germline (reference sequence). V lost 4 bases, J lost 6 bases, and 1 base stayed unmatched. CDR3 length equals 11 residues. Per sample, extraction of total RNA gave at least 5.5 micrograms in every case. Through a sample-barcoded 5' primer and a J-beta primer mix, a second PCR was run for roughly 6 to 12 cycles. One entry per CDR3 protein, called by TCRdb with MiXCR from the 5' RACE reads. The repertoire has 1.2 million to 1.5 million distinct CDR3 sequences, around two fifths of them found once; the top ten carry 7.9%. Sequences were obtained from blood. The TCR originated in a woman aged 18-29 years in good health. The chain employs TRBV20-1 and TRBJ1-1; 8 nucleotides line up with TRBD1. For the CDR3, the DNA is TGCAGTGCTACACAGGGGGCTGAAGCTTTCTTT. Its translation is CSATQGAEAFF.